Listed below are T cell receptor beta chains from one sample, sequenced in a study of blood T cell repertoires in COVID-19. Sequenced by immunoSEQ multiplex PCR; TCRdb stores in-frame clones only, minus some. Of 300,000 or so clones listed, roughly 90% are singletons. The sample was PBMCs or T cells enriched from blood (not recorded which). The source is a man aged 60-69 years who had recovered from COVID-19. CDR3s include the opening cysteine and the closing phenylalanine or tryptophan. Each record gives: clone size, J gene, D gene, V gene, CDR3 DNA, CDR3 protein. The D gene is left open where the match is weak. A row's size may be missing; if present it is once, few, many or a size class.

>few|TRBJ1-2|TRBD1|TRBV11-3
TGTGCCAGCAGCTTCCTGAGGGGGCAAAGCGGCTACACCTTC
CASSFLRGQSGYTF
>NA|TRBJ2-7|NA|TRBV2
TGTGCCAGCAGCCGCGGGGCTATAGTCCAATACGAGCAGTACTTC
CASSRGAIVQYEQYF
>NA|TRBJ1-6|NA|TRBV5-6
TGTGCCAGCAGCTTGACGGGGTGGCCGGGGAATTCACCCCTCCACTTT
CASSLTGWPGNSPLHF
>NA|TRBJ1-6|NA|TRBV27
TGTGCCAGCAGTTTTAACAGGGATAATTCACCCCTCCACTTT
CASSFNRDNSPLHF
>NA|TRBJ2-7|NA|TRBV6-2/TRBV6-3
TGTGCCAGCAGTTTTCGAGGCGAGCAGTACTTC
CASSFRGEQYF
>NA|TRBJ2-2|NA|TRBV28
TGTGCCAGCAGCTACAGGGCCACCGGGGAGCTGTTTTTT
CASSYRATGELFF
>NA|TRBJ2-2|NA|TRBV9
TGTGCCAGCAGCGTAGCGGGCCTTCGGGGCGGGGAGCTGTTTTTT
CASSVAGLRGGELFF
>NA|TRBJ1-3|NA|TRBV18
TGTGCCAGCTCACACACCAGCAGGGTCTCTGGAAACACCATATATTTT
CASSHTSRVSGNTIYF
>NA|TRBJ1-5|NA|TRBV18
TGTGCCAGCTCACGACAGGAAGGGTACAATCAGCCCCAGCATTTT
CASSRQEGYNQPQHF
>NA|TRBJ2-4|TRBD2|TRBV3-1/TRBV3-2
TGTGCCAGCAGCCAAGTTTCGGCTAGCGGGAGAGGGGCCAAAAACATTCAGTACTTC
CASSQVSASGRGAKNIQYF
>NA|TRBJ2-1|NA|TRBV3-1/TRBV3-2
TGTGCCAGCAGCCTACATAATGAGCAGTTCTTC
CASSLHNEQFF
>NA|TRBJ1-2|NA|TRBV5-6
TGTGCCAGCAGCTTGGTAGTTGTGGAGAGTGGCTACACCTTC
CASSLVVVESGYTF
>once|TRBJ1-2|NA|TRBV6-5
TGTGCCAGCATTACTACGACGTCGGTGGGCTACACCTTC
CASITTTSVGYTF
>NA|TRBJ2-2|TRBD2|TRBV5-6
TGTGCCAGCAGCCCGGTAAGGCGGGAGGACACCGGGGAGCTGTTTTTT
CASSPVRREDTGELFF
>NA|TRBJ2-1|TRBD1|TRBV7-9
TGTGCCAGCAGCCCCGTGGTCGGAGGTTCAGGGGGCTTTCGGGATGAGCAGTTCTTC
CASSPVVGGSGGFRDEQFF
>NA|TRBJ1-4|TRBD1|TRBV5-4
TGTGCCAGCAGCTTTAATCGTGGACAGGGTGGTCAAAAACTGTTTTTT
CASSFNRGQGGQKLFF
>NA|TRBJ1-1|TRBD1|TRBV2
TGTGCCAGCAACAACCGGGACAGGATCACTGAAGCTTTCTTT
CASNNRDRITEAFF
>NA|TRBJ2-5|NA|TRBV27
TGTGCCAGCAGTTTAAACTACCAAGAGACCCAGTACTTC
CASSLNYQETQYF
>NA|TRBJ1-6|TRBD1|TRBV27
TGTGCCAGCAGTTTTTCGGGACAGATCAATTCACCCCTCCACTTT
CASSFSGQINSPLHF
>NA|TRBJ2-7|NA|TRBV12-3/TRBV12-4
TGTGCCAGCGCCACAACCTACGAGCAGTACTTC
CASATTYEQYF
>NA|TRBJ2-2|NA|TRBV9
TGTGCCAGCAGCCCGAGGCCAGTGGGCGGGGAGCTGTTTTTT
CASSPRPVGGELFF
>once|TRBJ1-2|NA|TRBV27
TGTGCCAGCAGTTTTGGGCAGCACTATGGCTACACCTTC
CASSFGQHYGYTF
>NA|TRBJ2-1|TRBD2|TRBV2
TGTGCCGCCGGACTAGCGGGAGTAGGTGAGCAGTTCTTC
CAAGLAGVGEQFF
>NA|TRBJ1-2|NA|TRBV27
TGTGCCAGCAGTCAAACCTCAGATTCGCGGTATGGCTACACCTTC
CASSQTSDSRYGYTF
>once|TRBJ2-5|NA|TRBV27
TGTGCCAGCAGTTTTTCAGGGGTTGAGACCCAGTACTTC
CASSFSGVETQYF
>once|TRBJ1-5|NA|TRBV16
TGTGCCAGCAGCGCAACAGGGTATAGCAATCAGCCCCAGCATTTT
CASSATGYSNQPQHF
>NA|TRBJ1-1|TRBD1|TRBV3-1/TRBV3-2
TGTGCCAGCAGCGCGGGGACAGGGGTCAGGGCTGAAGCTTTCTTT
CASSAGTGVRAEAFF
>NA|TRBJ2-7|NA|TRBV4-3
TGCGCCAGCAGCCAAGAGGGCGGGCCGACCTACGAGCAGTACTTC
CASSQEGGPTYEQYF
>few|TRBJ2-1|NA|TRBV4-1
TGCGCCAGCAGCCAAGATCCCACAGTCTACAATGAGCAGTTCTTC
CASSQDPTVYNEQFF
>NA|TRBJ2-7|NA|TRBV10-2
TGCGCCAGCAGTGACACGCCGACAACCTACGAGCAGTACTTC
CASSDTPTTYEQYF
>NA|TRBJ1-4|NA|TRBV6-2/TRBV6-3
TGTGCCAGCAGTGCCAGCGGGCGCGGTGATGAAAAACTGTTTTTT
CASSASGRGDEKLFF
>NA|TRBJ2-1|TRBD1|TRBV18
TGTGCCAGCTCACCACCGACAGGGGATGAGCAGTTCTTC
CASSPPTGDEQFF
>NA|TRBJ1-1|NA|TRBV6-5
TGTGCCAGCAGTCTATATCCCCGTTCACCAGAAGCTTTCTTT
CASSLYPRSPEAFF
>NA|TRBJ2-5|TRBD2|TRBV10-3
TGTGCCATCAGGAAGGGGACTAGCGGGGGACAAGAGACCCAGTACTTC
CAIRKGTSGGQETQYF
>NA|TRBJ2-1|TRBD1|TRBV2
TGTGCCAGCAAAGGGGGCCCGCCAAGCGAGCAGTTCTTC
CASKGGPPSEQFF
>NA|TRBJ1-6|TRBD1|TRBV25-1
TGTGCCAGCAAACAGGGGGCCCTACCCCTCCACTTT
CASKQGALPLHF
>NA|TRBJ1-3|NA|TRBV29-1
TGCAGCGCCCGTCTCTCTGGAAACACCATATATTTT
CSARLSGNTIYF
>NA|TRBJ2-1|NA|TRBV21-1
TGTGCCAGCAGCACTGGGACAGGGGCCAATGAGCAGTTCTTC
CASSTGTGANEQFF
>NA|TRBJ2-2|NA|TRBV13
TGTGCCAGCAGCCCTTATGCGGGCCCCGGGGCCGGGGAGCTGTTTTTT
CASSPYAGPGAGELFF
>NA|TRBJ2-2|TRBD2|TRBV5-1
TGCGCCAGCAGCTCGGGACTAGCGGGAGTCTCGAACACCGGGGAGCTGTTTTTT
CASSSGLAGVSNTGELFF
>NA|TRBJ1-1|NA|TRBV2
TGTGCCAGCAGTGAATTTCCCCAAGAGCGAGCTTTCTTT
CASSEFPQERAFF
>NA|TRBJ2-2|TRBD1|TRBV5-1
TGCGCCAGCACCGGGACAGGGCTCACCGGGGAGCTGTTTTTT
CASTGTGLTGELFF
>few|TRBJ1-2|NA|TRBV14
TGTGCCAGCAGCATACAGGAGTACTATGGCTACACCTTC
CASSIQEYYGYTF
>NA|TRBJ1-6|TRBD1|TRBV19
TGTGCCAGTAAAATGAGGGACAGGGGTAATTCACCCCTCCACTTT
CASKMRDRGNSPLHF
>NA|TRBJ1-2|NA|TRBV29-1
TGCAGCGTGACGGGAGGTACTAACTATGGCTACACCTTC
CSVTGGTNYGYTF
>few|TRBJ1-2|NA|TRBV6-5
TGTGCCAGCACCCAACAGGGAGAGTATGGCTACACCTTC
CASTQQGEYGYTF
>NA|TRBJ2-2|NA|TRBV4-1
TGCGCCAGCAGCCACGGGGTCACCGGGGAGCTGTTTTTT
CASSHGVTGELFF
>NA|TRBJ2-2|TRBD2|TRBV5-1
TGCGCCAGCAGCTCTCAGCGGGGGAGCACCGGGGAGCTGTTTTTT
CASSSQRGSTGELFF
>NA|TRBJ1-5|NA|TRBV4-2
TGTGCCAGCAGCCGATCGGGGGGTCAGGATGAGCCCCAGCATTTT
CASSRSGGQDEPQHF
>once|TRBJ2-1|TRBD1|TRBV25-1
TGTGCCAGCAGAGAGACCGGGACAGTCAACAATGAGCAGTTCTTC
CASRETGTVNNEQFF